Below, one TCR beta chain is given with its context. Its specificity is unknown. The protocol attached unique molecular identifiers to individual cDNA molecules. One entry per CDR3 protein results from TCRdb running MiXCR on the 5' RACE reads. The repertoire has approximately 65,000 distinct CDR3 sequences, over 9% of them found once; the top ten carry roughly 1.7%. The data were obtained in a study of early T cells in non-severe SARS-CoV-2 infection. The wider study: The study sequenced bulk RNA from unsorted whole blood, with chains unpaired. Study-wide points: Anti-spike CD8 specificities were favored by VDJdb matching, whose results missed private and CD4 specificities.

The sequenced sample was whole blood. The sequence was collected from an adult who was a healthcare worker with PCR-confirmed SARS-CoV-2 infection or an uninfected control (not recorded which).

The CDR3 DNA reads as TGTGCCAGCAGTACAACGACGACTGGCGGCGGCTACACCTTC. It yields the protein CASSTTTTGGGYTF. The V call is TRBV6-5, the J call TRBJ1-2; D remains ambiguous. V shed 5 bases and J shed 8 bases, with 18 bases lying between them. The CDR3 loop spans 14 amino acids. Germline V gene lookup returns CDR1 MNHEY and CDR2 SVGAGI.